Presented here are 15 T cell receptor beta chains from one specimen sequenced in a study of cytomegalovirus exposure and HLA in healthy donors. The primer mix had 60 Vbeta and 13 Jbeta primers. Data came from immunoSEQ multiplex PCR; TCRdb stores just in-frame clones and leaves some out. The sample data list tens of thousands of clones. The sequenced sample was PBMCs. The receptors were gathered from a boy aged 5-17 years in good health and CMV-seronegative.

The gene calls are TRBV5-1 and TRBJ2-4, with 7 bases aligning to TRBD1. This CDR3 comprises 13 residues. Germline CDR1 is SGHRS and CDR2 is YFSETQ. V lost 0 bases to trimming and J lost 8 bases; unmatched junction nucleotides: 2. The CDR3 bases are TGCGCCAGCAGCTTGGGGCAGGGGGACATTCAGTACTTC. It is translated as CASSLGQGDIQYF.

The chain joins TRBV5-1 to TRBJ1-2; 8 bases fit TRBD1. The CDR3 contains 14 residues. J lost 6 bases, V lost 0 bases, and 4 bases had no gene match. Germline V gene data show CDR1 as SGHRS and CDR2 as YFSETQ. The CDR3 nucleotides read TGCGCCAGCAGCTTGGGACAGGGGTTTGATGGCTACACCTTC. As protein: CASSLGQGFDGYTF.

This CDR3 is CASSDRAADGPQHF. The CDR3 DNA sequence: TGCGCCAGCAGTGACAGGGCGGCCGACGGGCCCCAGCATTTT. The rearrangement links TRBV10-1 to TRBJ1-5, with D possibly matching TRBD1 (5 bases). The CDR3 runs 14 residues. Deletions cut 3 bases from V and 9 bases from J, with 15 bases between. Per germline, CDR1 WNHNN and CDR2 SYGVQD (reference sequence).

The chain links TRBV4-1 to TRBJ2-7; 9 bases fit TRBD1. The V gene end was trimmed by 4 bases and the J gene end by 6 bases; junction bases not matched to a gene: 10. CDR1 and CDR2 (germline): MGHRA, YSYEKL. The CDR3 runs to 15 residues. CDR3 loop: CASSLGGQGRSEQYF. CDR3 nucleotides: TGCGCCAGCAGCCTGGGGGGACAGGGAAGAAGCGAGCAGTACTTC.

This rearrangement joins TRBV5-4 to TRBJ2-7, with D unresolved. CDR1 and CDR2 from the germline V gene are SGHNT and YYREEE (reference sequence). V was trimmed by 4 bases and J by 0 bases, leaving 8 bases between them. The CDR3 has 13 residues. CDR3 sequence (DNA): TGTGCCAGCAGCCCCGGGTCCTCCTACGAGCAGTACTTC. Translated, it gives CASSPGSSYEQYF.

The chain uses TRBV18 and TRBJ2-7; weak D call: TRBD1 (6 bases). The CDR3 is 13 residues long. V dropped 2 bases and J dropped 5 bases, with 10 bases sitting between them. Per the germline V gene, CDR1 is KGHSH and CDR2 is LQKENI. The CDR3 DNA reads TGTGCCAGCTCACCAGGGGGCGTGGACGAGCAGTACTTC. Its translation: CASSPGGVDEQYF.

This chain links TRBV27 with TRBJ1-4; D perhaps matches TRBD1 (5 bases). Germline V gene data show CDR1 as MNHEY and CDR2 as SMNVEV (reference sequence). V lost 4 bases to trimming and J lost 0 bases, with 12 bases between them. The CDR3 totals 16 residues. The CDR3 protein is CASSSDTFSTNEKLFF. CDR3 sequence (DNA): TGTGCCAGCAGTTCGGACACTTTCTCAACTAATGAAAAACTGTTTTTT.

The J gene is TRBJ1-2, the V gene TRBV6-5; possible D gene TRBD1, 6 bases. The germline CDR1 and CDR2 sequences are MNHEY and SVGAGI. V lost 4 bases, J lost 1 base, and 16 bases lay in between. This CDR3 comprises 16 residues. CDR3 DNA sequence: TGTGCCAGCAGTTCTCATCCGACAGGTTTTAACTATGGCTACACCTTC. This codes for CASSSHPTGFNYGYTF.

The chain is built from TRBV27 and TRBJ1-1; no clear D. CDR1 and CDR2 (germline): MNHEY, SMNVEV (reference sequence). Between the trimmed V and J ends, which lost 3 bases and 0 bases, there was a span of 14 bases. The CDR3 is 16 residues long. CDR3 DNA sequence: TGTGCCAGCAGTTTCCTTCCGAGGGTCCTGAACACTGAAGCTTTCTTT. Its translation is CASSFLPRVLNTEAFF.

The chain's CDR3 is CASGSTGGFDGYTF. The CDR3 region has the DNA TGTGCTAGTGGTTCGACAGGGGGGTTCGATGGCTACACCTTC. The chain recombines TRBV12-5 with TRBJ1-2; 9 nucleotides agree with TRBD1. V was clipped by 4 bases and J by 6 bases; unmatched bases: 6. CDR1 is LGHNT and CDR2 is FRNRAP in the germline V gene. The CDR3 extends over 14 amino acids. The full variable domain, its missing parts supplied by reference TRBV12-5 and TRBJ1-2, is DARVTQTPRHKVTEMGQEVTMRCQPILGHNTVFWYRQTMMQGLELLAYFRNRAPLDDSGMPKDRFSAEMPDATLATLKIQPSEPRDSAVYFCASGSTGGFDGYTFGSGTRLTVV.

The J gene is TRBJ2-7, the V gene TRBV4-2; 7 nucleotides agree with TRBD2. The V and J ends lost 1 base and 4 bases, in that order; junction bases with no gene match: 7. CDR3 length equals 15 residues. CDR1 is LGHNA and CDR2 is YNFKEQ in the germline V gene. This CDR3 reads CASSQGASGGYEQYF. CDR3 nucleotides: TGTGCCAGCAGCCAAGGGGCTAGCGGCGGATACGAGCAGTACTTC.

The V call is TRBV10-1, the J call TRBJ1-1, with D perhaps matching TRBD1 (5 bases). Germline V CDR1 and CDR2: WNHNN, SYGVQD (reference sequence). The length of the CDR3 is 14 residues. V lost 6 bases to trimming and J lost 3 bases, with 14 bases between them. CDR3 sequence reads: CASRSVRGDTEAFF. CDR3 DNA: TGCGCCAGCAGGTCCGTTCGGGGGGACACTGAAGCTTTCTTT.

CDR3 in amino acids: CASSAYYEQYF. Written as DNA, the CDR3 is TGTGCCAGCAGCGCCTACTACGAGCAGTACTTC. This chain uses TRBV9 with TRBJ2-7; D gene ambiguous. Trimming stripped 3 bases from V and 3 bases from J, with 4 bases between. CDR1 SGDLS and CDR2 YYNGEE come from the germline V gene. The CDR3 covers 11 residues.

The CDR3 sequence: CASSGGRRTNEKLFF. The CDR3 nucleotides are TGTGCCAGCAGCGGGGGGCGTCGAACTAATGAAAAACTGTTTTTT. The chain recombines TRBV9 with TRBJ1-4; a weak D match, TRBD1 (6 bases). CDR1 and CDR2 from the germline V gene are SGDLS and YYNGEE. V was cut by 3 bases and J by 1 base, with 10 bases left in between. This CDR3 is built from 15 residues.

The CDR3 region has the DNA TGTGCCAGCAGTGCACAGGGGCCAAACACCATATATTTT. This gives the protein CASSAQGPNTIYF. The chain carries TRBV28 and TRBJ1-3; TRBD1 matches at 7 bases. The V segment lost 5 bases and the J segment 6 bases; nucleotides outside the gene matches: 4. The CDR3 has 13 residues. Germline V lookup: CDR1 MDHEN, CDR2 SYDVKM.